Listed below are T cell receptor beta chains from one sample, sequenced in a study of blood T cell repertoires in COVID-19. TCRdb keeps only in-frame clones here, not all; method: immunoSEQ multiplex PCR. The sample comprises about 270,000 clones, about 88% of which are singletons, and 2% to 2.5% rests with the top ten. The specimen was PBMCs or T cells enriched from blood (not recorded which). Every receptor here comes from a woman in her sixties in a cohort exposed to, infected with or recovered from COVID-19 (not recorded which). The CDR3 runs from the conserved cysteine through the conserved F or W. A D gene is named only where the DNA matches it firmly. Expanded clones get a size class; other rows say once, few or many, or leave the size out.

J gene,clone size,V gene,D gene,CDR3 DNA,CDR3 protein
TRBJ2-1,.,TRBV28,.,.,CASSTSYNEQFF
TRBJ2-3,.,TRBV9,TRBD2,TGTGCCAGCAGCGCCGGCGGGACTAGTACGGATACGCAGTATTTT,CASSAGGTSTDTQYF
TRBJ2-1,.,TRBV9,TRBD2,TGTGCCAGCAGCGTAGAGGTAGCGGGAGTGGATGAGCAGTTCTTC,CASSVEVAGVDEQFF
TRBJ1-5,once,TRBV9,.,TGTGCCAGCAGCTCAGGGGCAGTAGGGCCCCAGCATTTT,CASSSGAVGPQHF
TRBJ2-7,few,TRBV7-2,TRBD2,TGTGCCAGCAGCTTAGGGGGGGGATCACATAGGAACTTC,CASSLGGGSHRNF
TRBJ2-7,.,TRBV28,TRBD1,TGTGCCGCCAACAAGGGACAGGGTAGCGGGTACTTC,CAANKGQGSGYF
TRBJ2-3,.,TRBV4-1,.,TGCGCCAGCAGCCAAGAACCCCGAGGGGATACGCAGTATTTT,CASSQEPRGDTQYF
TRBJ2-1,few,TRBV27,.,TGTGCCAGCAGTTCCCTCAGCTCCTACAATGAGCAGTTCTTC,CASSSLSSYNEQFF
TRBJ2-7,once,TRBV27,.,TGTGCCAGCAGTTGGAGGGGGGGTACCTACGAGCAGTACTTC,CASSWRGGTYEQYF
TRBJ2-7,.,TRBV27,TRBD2,TGTGCCAGCAGCTTCCCGGGACTATCCGAGCAGTACTTC,CASSFPGLSEQYF
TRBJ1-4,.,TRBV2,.,TGTGCCAGCAGTGATGGTGGCCTTAATGAAAAACTGTTTTTT,CASSDGGLNEKLFF
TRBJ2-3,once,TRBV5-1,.,TGCGCCAGCAGCTTGGCGGAAGGGGGGGGTACAGATACGCAGTATTTT,CASSLAEGGGTDTQYF
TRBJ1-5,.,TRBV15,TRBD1,TGTGCCACCAGCGACCGGGACAGGGGGCGACAGCCCCAGCATTTT,CATSDRDRGRQPQHF
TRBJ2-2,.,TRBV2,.,TGTGCCAGCGCGAACAGGGTCACCGGGGAGCTGTTTTTT,CASANRVTGELFF
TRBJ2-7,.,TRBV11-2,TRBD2,TGTGCCAGCAGCTTAACGGGACTAAACGAGCAGTACTTC,CASSLTGLNEQYF
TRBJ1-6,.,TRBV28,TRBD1,TGTGCCAGCAGCCTGGGACAGGCTTGGTCACCCCTCCACTTT,CASSLGQAWSPLHF
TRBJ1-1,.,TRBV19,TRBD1,TGTGCCAGTAGTATGGGGACAGGGGGGAACACTGAAGCTTTCTTT,CASSMGTGGNTEAFF
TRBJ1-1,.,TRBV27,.,TGTGCCAGCAGTTTCATGAACACTGAAGCTTTCTTT,CASSFMNTEAFF
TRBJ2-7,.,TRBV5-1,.,TGCGCCAGCAGCTTGGAAGGGAGCTCCTACGAGCAGTACTTC,CASSLEGSSYEQYF
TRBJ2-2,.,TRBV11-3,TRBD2,TGTGCCAGCAGCTTAGGGAGCGGGAGGGCCCAAACCGGGGAGCTGTTTTTT,CASSLGSGRAQTGELFF
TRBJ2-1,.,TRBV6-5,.,TGTGCCAGCAGCCTAACTAGGGCGAGTCGGGATGAGCAGTTCTTC,CASSLTRASRDEQFF
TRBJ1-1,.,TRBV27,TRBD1,TGTGCCAGCAGTTTATCGACAGGGGTGAACACTGAAGCTTTCTTT,CASSLSTGVNTEAFF
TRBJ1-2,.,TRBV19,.,TGTGCCAGTACCTCTCCTCCTTACAGGGAACGGGATGGCTACACCTTC,CASTSPPYRERDGYTF
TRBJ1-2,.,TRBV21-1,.,TGTGCCAGCAGCAAAAAAGGTTTGTGGGGGGGCGATGGCTACACCTTC,CASSKKGLWGGDGYTF
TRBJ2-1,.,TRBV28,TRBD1,TGTGCCAGCAGTTCCTCCGGGACAGGGTTCGAGGAGCAGTTCTTC,CASSSSGTGFEEQFF
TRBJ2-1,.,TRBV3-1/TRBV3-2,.,TGTGCCAGCAGCCAAGAGAGGAGGGCTTACAATGAGCAGTTCTTC,CASSQERRAYNEQFF
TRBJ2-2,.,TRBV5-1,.,TGCGCCAGCAGCTTCGTGAGTGAAAACACCGGGGAGCTGTTTTTT,CASSFVSENTGELFF
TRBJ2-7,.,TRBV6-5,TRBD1,TGTGCCAGCAGGCGACAGGGCTATACCTACGAGCAGTACTTC,CASRRQGYTYEQYF
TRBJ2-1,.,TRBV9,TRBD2,TGTGCCAGCAACCTAGCGGAGCGGGGAAATGAGCAGTTCTTC,CASNLAERGNEQFF
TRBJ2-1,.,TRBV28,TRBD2,TGTGCCAGCAGTCCTGTCGGACTAGCGGGAGGGCCCGGGGACAATGAGCAGTTCTTC,CASSPVGLAGGPGDNEQFF
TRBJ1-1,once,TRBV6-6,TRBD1,TGTGCCAGCAGCCTGACAGGGGCGAGGACTGAAGCTTTCTTT,CASSLTGARTEAFF
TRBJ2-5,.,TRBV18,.,TGTGCCAGCTCCCCCCAACAGGTGGACCAGTACTTC,CASSPQQVDQYF
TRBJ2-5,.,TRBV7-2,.,TGTGCCAGCAGCGCCAGGGGCCCGGGGGAGACCCAGTACTTC,CASSARGPGETQYF
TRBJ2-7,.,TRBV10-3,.,TGTGCCATCAGTGGGGGTAGGGGTGAAGAGCAGTACTTC,CAISGGRGEEQYF
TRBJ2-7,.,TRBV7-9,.,TGTGCCAGCAGCTTAGGGTCGGGGGGCGGTACCGCCTACGAGCAGTACTTC,CASSLGSGGGTAYEQYF
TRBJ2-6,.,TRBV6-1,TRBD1,TGTGCCAGCAGTGAACATCGGGGACAGGGGTACTCTGGGGCCAACGTCCTGACTTTC,CASSEHRGQGYSGANVLTF